This passage covers 10 T cell receptor beta chains from one sample sequenced in a study of human T cells and chemical hapten exposure (dated by TCRdb to the early 2020s). Library preparation was by RACE. Sequencing instrument: NextSeq 500. TCRdb took the public reads, trimmed them with fastp at Q25, ran MiXCR for clone calling and kept in-frame beta chains. CDR3 protein sequences are deduplicated, and each keeps its most common genes and DNA. In all, the sample holds fewer than 400,000 distinct CDR3 sequences, and about 7% of those were seen once. The ten top clones hold about 8% of the sample. In light of the paper, this sample's time point label describes: patch test 1, 2 weeks after DPC sensitization. The sample's treatment or condition label is to be understood as: therapeutic diphenylcyclopropenone sensitization with weekly scalp DPC. Here the sequenced sample was whole blood, taken in connection with sensitization to the hapten diphenylcyclopropenone (DPC). Every receptor here comes from a woman aged 18-29 years with alopecia areata. Some clones in this sample may be carry-over from other donors' samples.

This chain links TRBV5-6 with TRBJ1-4; 7 positions match TRBD1. V was clipped by 4 bases and J by 2 bases; unmatched bases: 11. Looked up from germline, CDR1 is SGHDT and CDR2 is YYEEEE. The CDR3 is 17 amino acids. CDR3 in DNA: TGTGCCAGCAGCCACGCGATGGAGGGGGCTACTAATGAAAAACTGTTTTTT. It translates to CASSHAMEGATNEKLFF.

This clonotype was detected ten times or more. V and J are TRBV9 and TRBJ2-2, with D hard to call. The CDR3 extends over 14 amino acids. Germline V CDR1 and CDR2: SGDLS, YYNGEE. V was pared by 4 bases and J by 1 base, with 8 bases between. DNA for the CDR3: TGTGCCAGCAGCTCAAACATGAACACCGGGGAGCTGTTTTTT. It encodes CASSSNMNTGELFF.

This clonotype was picked up a small number of times. For the CDR3, the DNA is TGCGCCAGCAGCCCTGGCCACTCCACTAGCACAGATACGCAGTATTTT. Its protein product is CASSPGHSTSTDTQYF. The chain links TRBV5-1 to TRBJ2-3, with D uncertain. V was shortened by 4 bases and J by 0 bases, with 15 bases between the two germline ends. CDR3 length equals 16 residues. Germline V gene lookup returns CDR1 SGHRS and CDR2 YFSETQ.

This clonotype has more than one count but fewer than ten. The rearrangement joins TRBV5-1 to TRBJ2-1; 7 nucleotides align to TRBD1. V dropped 0 bases and J dropped 4; count of bases not matched to a gene: 7. CDR3 length: 16 amino acids. The germline CDR1 and CDR2 sequences are SGHRS and YFSETQ. CDR3 residues: CASSLGEGTVYNEQFF. CDR3 DNA sequence: TGCGCCAGCAGCTTGGGTGAGGGGACAGTATACAATGAGCAGTTCTTC.

The chain is built from TRBV7-9 and TRBJ1-4, with 7 bases identical to TRBD1. This CDR3 spans 13 amino acids. CDR1 is SEHNR and CDR2 is FQNEAQ in the germline V gene (reference sequence). The ends lost 4 bases at V and 8 bases at J; junction bases unmatched: 4. In DNA form, the CDR3 reads TGTGCCAGCAGCTCAGGGGGATACGAAAAACTGTTTTTT. It specifies CASSSGGYEKLFF.

The chain uses TRBV6-2 or TRBV6-3 and TRBJ2-2; D is possibly TRBD1 (5 bases). Trimming cost V 4 bases and J 6 bases, with 12 bases left between them. Germline CDR1 and CDR2: MNHEY and SVGEGT. CDR3 size: 14 residues. The CDR3 nucleotides are TGTGCCAGCAGTTGGGCAGGGCCTGCCGGGGAGCTGTTTTTT. Protein sequence: CASSWAGPAGELFF.

This chain connects TRBV4-1 to TRBJ2-2, with D possibly being TRBD2 (5 bases). V lost 0 bases and J 6 bases, leaving 14 bases between the germline ends. Germline loops: CDR1 MGHRA, CDR2 YSYEKL. The CDR3 has 16 amino acids. DNA of the CDR3: TGCGCCAGCAGCCAAGAGGTCACGGGGAAAGCCGGGGAGCTGTTTTTT. Residues: CASSQEVTGKAGELFF.

This clonotype was recorded at least ten times. The genes are TRBV29-1 and TRBJ1-2; TRBD1 agrees at 12 bases. V gave up 7 bases and J gave up 7 bases; unmatched junction bases: 7. This CDR3 is 13 amino acids long. Per the germline V gene, CDR1 is SQVTM and CDR2 is ANQGSEA. The CDR3 nucleotides are TGCAGCGGAACGGGACAGGGGGCCGGTGGCTACACCTTC. This encodes CSGTGQGAGGYTF.

In its sample, this clonotype was seen a few times. The CDR3 is CSAIVTGEAFF. In DNA, the CDR3 is TGCAGTGCTATCGTGACAGGTGAAGCTTTCTTT. This sequence joins TRBV20-1 and TRBJ1-1; D may be TRBD1 (6 bases). The CDR3 runs to 11 residues. From germline, CDR1 is DFQATT and CDR2 SNEGSKA (reference sequence). V was clipped by 4 bases and J by 7 bases, with 10 bases between them.

V gene TRBV9 combines with J gene TRBJ2-3, with TRBD2 identical over 8 bases. V shed 0 bases and J 4 bases; nucleotides not matched to a gene: 4. The CDR3 sequence is 15 residues long. Germline V gives CDR1 SGDLS, CDR2 YYNGEE. The CDR3 nucleotides read TGTGCCAGCAGCGTAGCGGGGGGGCGAGCAGATACGCAGTATTTT. Encoded protein: CASSVAGGRADTQYF.